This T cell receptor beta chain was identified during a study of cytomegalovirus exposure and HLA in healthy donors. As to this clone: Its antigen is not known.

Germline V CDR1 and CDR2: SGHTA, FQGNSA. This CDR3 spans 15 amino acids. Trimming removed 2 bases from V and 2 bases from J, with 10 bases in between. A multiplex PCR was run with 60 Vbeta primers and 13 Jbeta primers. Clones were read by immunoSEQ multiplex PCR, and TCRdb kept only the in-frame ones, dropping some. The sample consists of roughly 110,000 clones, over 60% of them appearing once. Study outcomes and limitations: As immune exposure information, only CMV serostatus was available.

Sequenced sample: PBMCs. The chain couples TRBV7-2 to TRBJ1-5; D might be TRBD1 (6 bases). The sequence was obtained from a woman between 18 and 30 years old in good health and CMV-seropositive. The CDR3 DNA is TGTGCCAGCAGCTTACAGGGGTATGGCAATCAGCCCCAGCATTTT. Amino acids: CASSLQGYGNQPQHF. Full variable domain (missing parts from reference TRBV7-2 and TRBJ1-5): GAGVSQSPSNKVTEKGKDVELRCDPISGHTALYWYRQSLGQGLEFLIYFQGNSAPDKSGLPSDRFSAERTGGSVSTLTIQRTQQEDSAVYLCASSLQGYGNQPQHFGDGTRLSIL.